This T cell receptor (beta chain) is drawn from a study of T cell changes during pregnancy in multiple sclerosis. Method: immunoSEQ multiplex PCR; TCRdb's copy keeps in-frame clones and lacks some. The sample includes around 97,000 clones, approximately 90% of them seen just once. The germline V gene has CDR1 MNHEY and CDR2 SVGAGI. Trimming took 6 bases from V and 2 from J; bases not matched to a gene: 4. The CDR3 loop spans 14 amino acids. The TCR originated in a female donor with multiple sclerosis, enrolled in a pregnancy study. V and J are TRBV6-5 and TRBJ2-1; 7 nucleotides align to TRBD2. Sequences were derived from peripheral blood, sampled after pregnancy. This chain's CDR3 is CASRPGLTYNEQFF. The CDR3 nucleotides are TGTGCCAGCAGGCCGGGACTAACCTACAATGAGCAGTTCTTC.